The 29 T cell receptor beta chains below all came from one sample that was sequenced in a study of CD8 T cells in ankylosing spondylitis. MiXCR, run by TCRdb on the 5' RACE reads, gives a single entry per CDR3 protein. In the table there are over 100,000 distinct CDR3 sequences, over 6.5% of which are singletons. The material sequenced was blood, either unsorted or a sorted T cell fraction (not recorded which). The receptors were sampled from a male donor with ankylosing spondylitis or in good health (not recorded which).

This clonotype was seen at least ten times. Here the CDR3 DNA reads TGTGCCAGCAGGAGACTGACAGCTAACTATGGCTACACCTTC. Its protein product is CASRRLTANYGYTF. The chain combines TRBV5-5 with TRBJ1-2; D is possibly TRBD1 (5 bases). CDR1 is SGHKS, CDR2 YYEKEE, per germline (reference sequence). The CDR3 has 14 amino acids. Trimming left V 5 bases short and J 0 bases short, with 11 bases between.

This clonotype occurred a few times. The J gene is TRBJ2-7, the V gene TRBV4-3; D gene ambiguous. Deletions cut 0 bases from V and 0 bases from J, with 9 bases between. The CDR3 sequence is 15 residues long. CDR1 is LGHNA and CDR2 is YSLEER in the germline V gene. DNA of the CDR3: TGCGCCAGCAGCCAAGATCACCCAACCTCCTACGAGCAGTACTTC. As protein: CASSQDHPTSYEQYF.

In this sample, this clonotype turned up many times. The chain carries TRBV5-1 and TRBJ2-5, with 10 bases matching TRBD2. Germline assignment: CDR1 SGHRS and CDR2 YFSETQ. The V segment lost 4 bases and the J segment 5 bases; nucleotides outside the gene matches: 11. The CDR3 is 16 residues long. CDR3 amino acids: CASSVSGRNIGETQYF. The CDR3 region has the DNA TGCGCCAGCAGCGTTAGCGGGAGGAACATCGGGGAGACCCAGTACTTC. The whole variable domain, filled in from reference TRBV5-1 and TRBJ2-5, reads KAGVTQTPRYLIKTRGQQVTLSCSPISGHRSVSWYQQTPGQGLQFLFEYFSETQRNKGNFPGRFSGRQFSNSRSEMNVSTLELGDSALYLCASSVSGRNIGETQYFGPGTRLLVL.

This clonotype was seen a handful of times. The V call is TRBV10-3, the J call TRBJ2-2; TRBD2 aligns across 8 bases. V was clipped by 8 bases and J by 0 bases; unmatched bases: 8. The V gene's germline CDR1 is ENHRY and CDR2 SYGVKD. The CDR3 length is 16 residues. CDR3 in amino acids: CAIRGGVGSNTGELFF. The CDR3 DNA reads TGTGCCATCCGGGGGGGCGTAGGCTCGAACACCGGGGAGCTGTTTTTT.

This clonotype was seen repeatedly, ten times or more. The chain joins TRBV12-3 or TRBV12-4 to TRBJ2-3; TRBD1 matches at 7 bases. The CDR3 has 14 residues. J gave up 5 bases and V 6 bases, and 8 bases lay outside the gene matches. The CDR3, as DNA: TGTGCCAGCAGGTCTGGGACAGCCGGAGATACGCAGTATTTT. The encoded protein is CASRSGTAGDTQYF.

This clonotype has at least ten counts. The rearrangement uses TRBV7-2 and TRBJ2-3; 11 nucleotides agree with TRBD2. Looked up from germline, CDR1 is SGHTA and CDR2 is FQGNSA. The V and J ends lost 6 bases and 4 bases, in that order; junction bases with no gene match: 9. The CDR3 is 16 amino acids. The CDR3 nucleotides are TGTGCCAGCAGTCATCGACTAGCGGGGATGGCAGATACGCAGTATTTT. It is translated as CASSHRLAGMADTQYF.

This clonotype was detected ten times or more. The rearrangement joins TRBV28 to TRBJ2-3, with 8 bases fitting TRBD2. This CDR3 has 17 amino acids. The trim removed 4 bases at V and 2 bases at J, leaving 11 bases unmatched. The V gene's germline CDR1 is MDHEN and CDR2 SYDVKM. The CDR3 DNA reads TGTGCCAGCAGTTCGCCGCTAGGACTAGCCGACACAGATACGCAGTATTTT. Protein product: CASSSPLGLADTDTQYF.

This clonotype has ten or more counts. The chain combines TRBV5-1 with TRBJ2-1; TRBD2 matches at 8 bases. Trimming cost V 0 bases and J 8 bases; bases outside gene matches: 7. CDR3 length: 15 amino acids. Looked up from germline, CDR1 is SGHRS and CDR2 is YFSETQ. DNA for the CDR3: TGCGCCAGCAGCTTGGCTACGGGAGGGCCCGATGAGCAGTTCTTC. Encoded protein: CASSLATGGPDEQFF.

Concerning this clonotype: A much more abundant neighbour one base away suggests this may be a read error. The gene calls are TRBV12-3 or TRBV12-4 and TRBJ2-7; D is possibly TRBD1 or TRBD2 (5 bases each). The CDR3 loop spans 13 amino acids. V lost 3 bases, J lost 5 bases, and 11 bases lay in between. The chain's CDR3 is CASSLGESNEQYF. CDR3 DNA: TGTGCCAGCAGTTTGGGGGAGTCTAACGAGCAGTACTTC.

This clonotype was counted ten times or more. The chain uses TRBV27 and TRBJ2-6; the D gene is possibly TRBD1 (5 bases). CDR3 length: 14 residues. The germline gives CDR1 MNHEY, CDR2 SMNVEV (reference sequence). V lost 8 bases and J lost 0, with 8 bases in between. CDR3 DNA sequence: TGTGCCAGCGGACATAGCTCTGGGGCCAACGTCCTGACTTTC. Translation: CASGHSSGANVLTF.

There are many counts of this clonotype. The V gene is TRBV28, the J gene TRBJ2-1; D remains ambiguous. CDR3 length equals 11 residues. Germline V gene lookup returns CDR1 MDHEN and CDR2 SYDVKM. V was shortened by 3 bases and J by 8 bases, with 5 bases between the two germline ends. The CDR3, as DNA: TGTGCCAGCAGTTTTGGATATGAGCAGTTCTTC. It translates to CASSFGYEQFF.

The chain joins TRBV6-4 to TRBJ1-1; TRBD1 agrees at 10 bases. Germline trimming cut 4 bases from V and 0 bases from J; bases unmatched to any gene: 8. The germline CDR1 and CDR2 sequences are MRHNA and SNTAGT. The CDR3 is made up of 17 amino acids. Written as DNA, the CDR3 is TGTGCCAGCAGTGCGTTACCGGGACAGGGGTTGAACACTGAAGCTTTCTTT. The encoded protein is CASSALPGQGLNTEAFF.

This clonotype was recorded many times. This chain joins TRBV18 and TRBJ2-1; the D gene is possibly TRBD2 (6 bases). The CDR3 contains 15 residues. V lost 3 bases and J 3 bases, leaving 12 bases between the germline ends. The germline V gene encodes CDR1 KGHSH and CDR2 LQKENI. The CDR3 is CASSPPGANYNEQFF. The CDR3 DNA is TGTGCCAGCTCACCCCCGGGAGCTAACTACAATGAGCAGTTCTTC.

Many counts were recorded for this clonotype. The chain joins TRBV20-1 to TRBJ2-1, with 8 bases aligning to TRBD1. With 0 bases clipped from V and 10 bases from J, the junction kept 17 bases outside the gene matches. Germline V gene data show CDR1 as DFQATT and CDR2 as SNEGSKA (reference sequence). This CDR3 has 17 residues. CDR3 sequence reads: CSARDATSGTGVEEQFF. In DNA form, the CDR3 reads TGCAGTGCTAGAGATGCGACATCCGGGACAGGTGTTGAGGAGCAGTTCTTC.

This clonotype was detected ten times or more. The rearrangement links TRBV20-1 to TRBJ2-1; D is ambiguous. The CDR3 is 15 residues long. V was clipped by 2 bases and J by 2 bases, with 13 bases between them. The germline V gene has CDR1 DFQATT and CDR2 SNEGSKA (reference sequence). The CDR3, as DNA: TGCAGTGCTAGACCGGCACAAGGGACCTACAATGAGCAGTTCTTC. As protein: CSARPAQGTYNEQFF.

This clonotype was picked up many times. The rearrangement joins TRBV5-1 to TRBJ1-2; D unclear. V lost 0 bases, J lost 7 bases, and 16 bases lay in between. Germline CDR1 reads SGHRS; CDR2 reads YFSETQ. The CDR3 totals 15 residues. CDR3: CASSLAASLAGGYTF. In DNA form, the CDR3 reads TGCGCCAGCAGCTTGGCGGCCAGCTTAGCGGGTGGCTACACCTTC.

The chain recombines TRBV19 with TRBJ1-5, with TRBD1 matching 7 bases. Germline V gene sequence: CDR1 LNHDA, CDR2 SQIVND (reference sequence). The CDR3 covers 12 residues. Trimming took 7 bases from V and 6 from J; bases not matched to a gene: 3. The CDR3 nucleotides are TGTGCCAGTAACCAGGGGGGTCAGCCCCAGCATTTT. Amino acids: CASNQGGQPQHF. Supplemented by reference TRBV19 and TRBJ1-5, the full variable domain reads DGGITQSPKYLFRKEGQNVTLSCEQNLNHDAMYWYRQDPGQGLRLIYYSQIVNDFQKGDIAEGYSVSREKKESFPLTVTSAQKNPTAFYLCASNQGGQPQHFGDGTRLSIL.

This clonotype was found many times. The chain carries TRBV5-1 and TRBJ2-6; no reliable D call. This CDR3 comprises 15 residues. V shed 0 bases and J shed 4 bases, with 8 bases lying between them. Germline values: CDR1 SGHRS, CDR2 YFSETQ. In DNA, the CDR3 is TGCGCCAGCAGCTTGGGGTCTCTCGGGGCCAACGTCCTGACTTTC. Encoded protein: CASSLGSLGANVLTF. Based on the CDR3 plus reference TRBV5-1 and TRBJ2-6, the full variable domain is KAGVTQTPRYLIKTRGQQVTLSCSPISGHRSVSWYQQTPGQGLQFLFEYFSETQRNKGNFPGRFSGRQFSNSRSEMNVSTLELGDSALYLCASSLGSLGANVLTFGAGSRLTVL.

This clonotype was detected many times. The V call is TRBV24-1, the J call TRBJ2-2, with 9 bases lining up with TRBD2. The V gene end was trimmed by 2 bases and the J gene end by 2 bases; junction bases not matched to a gene: 2. CDR1 and CDR2 (germline): KGHDR, SFDVKD. The CDR3 is 16 amino acids. This CDR3 is CATSDSLAGNTGELFF. The CDR3, as DNA: TGTGCCACCAGTGATTCACTAGCGGGTAACACCGGGGAGCTGTTTTTT.

This clonotype was picked up many times. The V gene is TRBV20-1, the J gene TRBJ2-4; 7 nucleotides match TRBD1. V was pared by 4 bases and J by 3 bases, with 3 bases of the junction left unmatched. The germline V gene encodes CDR1 DFQATT and CDR2 SNEGSKA (reference sequence). The length of the CDR3 is 13 residues. The CDR3 nucleotides are TGCAGTGCTACCGGGACAGACAAAAACATTCAGTACTTC. It yields the protein CSATGTDKNIQYF.

This clonotype was detected ten times or more. The chain combines TRBV20-1 with TRBJ2-7, with TRBD1 as a possible D gene (6 bases). This CDR3 is built from 14 residues. Trimming left V 6 bases short and J 5 bases short, with 20 bases between. Germline CDR1 and CDR2: DFQATT and SNEGSKA (reference sequence). As DNA, the CDR3 is TGCAGTGCCCAAAAAGCCGCAGGGGTGGACGAGCAGTACTTC. Encoded protein: CSAQKAAGVDEQYF.

This clonotype showed up just a few times. Compared with germline, one end of the junction differs, possibly owing to a read error. This chain links TRBV3-1 with TRBJ2-3; D ambiguous. The germline CDR1 and CDR2 sequences are LGHDT and YNNKEL (reference sequence). This CDR3 region has 15 residues. The CDR3 loop is CATSLSATSTDTQYF. In DNA, the CDR3 is TGTGCCACCAGCTTGAGCGCAACTAGCACAGATACGCAGTATTTT.

This clonotype was picked up many times. The DNA for the CDR3 is TGCAGTGCTATCTGGGGGGTCCAAGAGACCCAGTACTTC. Protein: CSAIWGVQETQYF. The chain links TRBV20-1 to TRBJ2-5; D may be TRBD2 (6 bases). The length of the CDR3 is 13 residues. Trimming removed 4 bases at V and 1 base at J, with 10 bases between. Germline V CDR1 and CDR2: DFQATT, SNEGSKA (reference sequence).

This clonotype was counted many times. The chain employs TRBV5-5 and TRBJ2-1; D not certain. There are 16 residues in the CDR3. V lost 1 base and J 0 bases, leaving 11 bases between the germline ends. Germline V gives CDR1 SGHKS, CDR2 YYEKEE (reference sequence). CDR3 DNA: TGTGCCAGCAGCTTGTCTGGCTCACCCTCCTACAATGAGCAGTTCTTC. Its translation is CASSLSGSPSYNEQFF.

By share of the sample, this clonotype is medium-sized (0.01 to 0.1%). The chain has TRBV5-1 and TRBJ2-4; D remains ambiguous. The CDR3 has 13 amino acids. The ends were cut back, 0 bases at V and 7 bases at J, with 8 bases in the middle. The V gene's germline CDR1 is SGHRS and CDR2 YFSETQ. CDR3: CASSLGLINIQYF. CDR3 in DNA: TGCGCCAGCAGCTTGGGCCTGATCAACATTCAGTACTTC.

Many counts were recorded for this clonotype. The chain combines TRBV5-1 with TRBJ2-6; 9 nucleotides match TRBD2. J lost 2 bases, V lost 6 bases, and 6 bases had no gene match. The germline CDR1 and CDR2 sequences are SGHRS and YFSETQ. This CDR3 has 16 amino acids. The CDR3 DNA reads TGCGCCAGCACGAGCGGGAGGCTCCCTGGGGCCAACGTCCTGACTTTC. Translating gives CASTSGRLPGANVLTF.

This clonotype was counted many times. V usage is TRBV6-5 and J usage is TRBJ2-7; 9 bases are a match to TRBD1. Germline V CDR1 and CDR2: MNHEY, SVGAGI. V was clipped by 4 bases and J by 4 bases; unmatched bases: 5. This CDR3 is 14 amino acids long. DNA for the CDR3: TGTGCCAGCAGTTTAACACAGGGGGCATACGAGCAGTACTTC. This codes for CASSLTQGAYEQYF.

This clonotype occurred many times. This chain connects TRBV20-1 to TRBJ2-1; tentative D call: TRBD1 (5 bases). There are 14 residues in the CDR3. The germline V gene encodes CDR1 DFQATT and CDR2 SNEGSKA (reference sequence). The V and J ends lost 8 bases and 6 bases respectively, with 20 bases between them. CDR3: CSPPRAEGANEQFF. The CDR3 coding sequence is TGCAGTCCCCCCCGGGCTGAAGGGGCCAATGAGCAGTTCTTC.

In this sample, this clonotype turned up many times. The chain combines TRBV5-1 with TRBJ2-1; possibly TRBD1 or TRBD2 for D (6 bases each). The CDR3 loop spans 15 amino acids. Trimming removed 2 bases from V and 5 bases from J, with 14 bases in between. CDR1 SGHRS and CDR2 YFSETQ come from the germline V gene. The CDR3 DNA is TGCGCCAGCAGCTTCTGGGGGGCTGGAAACAATGAGCAGTTCTTC. Protein product: CASSFWGAGNNEQFF.